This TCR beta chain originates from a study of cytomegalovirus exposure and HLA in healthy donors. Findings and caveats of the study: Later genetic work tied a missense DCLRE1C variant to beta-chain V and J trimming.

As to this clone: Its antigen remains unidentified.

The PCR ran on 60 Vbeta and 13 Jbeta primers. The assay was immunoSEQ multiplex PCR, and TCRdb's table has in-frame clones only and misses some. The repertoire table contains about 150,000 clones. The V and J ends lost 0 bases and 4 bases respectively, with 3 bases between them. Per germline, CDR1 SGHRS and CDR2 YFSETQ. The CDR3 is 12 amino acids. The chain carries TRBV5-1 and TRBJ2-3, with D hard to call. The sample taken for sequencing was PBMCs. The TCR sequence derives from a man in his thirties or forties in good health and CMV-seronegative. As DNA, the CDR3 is TGCGCCAGCAGCTTGGCCTCAGATACGCAGTATTTT. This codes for CASSLASDTQYF.